This paragraph covers one T cell receptor beta chain sequence. Its antigen remains unknown. This record comes from a study of beta chain features in type 1 diabetes. General study points: An over-representation of cells with high TCR expression could result from cDNA sequencing. Shortening of TCRB CDR3s, moderate but significant, appeared in all four CD4+ subsets of Type 1 diabetes patients.

The CDR3 loop spans 14 amino acids. Germline CDR1 and CDR2: MNHEY and SVGAGI. Trimming shortened V by 5 bases and J by 1 base, and 11 bases separated the two germline ends. Expressed TCRB transcripts were sequenced after all isolated RNA was converted to cDNA. The repertoire was sequenced with immunoSEQ multiplex PCR; TCRdb's copy has only in-frame clones and lacks some. The data hold a few hundred thousand clones, with about 15% observed a single time. All sorted populations exceeded 95% purity. The J gene is TRBJ1-2, the V gene TRBV6-5; no clear D gene. Sequenced input: central memory CD4+ T cells from blood. The clonotype was recovered from a man younger than 40 in good health. The CDR3 sequence is CASSPGLGNYGYTF. In DNA, the CDR3 is TGTGCCAGCAGTCCTGGTTTAGGTAACTATGGCTACACCTTC.